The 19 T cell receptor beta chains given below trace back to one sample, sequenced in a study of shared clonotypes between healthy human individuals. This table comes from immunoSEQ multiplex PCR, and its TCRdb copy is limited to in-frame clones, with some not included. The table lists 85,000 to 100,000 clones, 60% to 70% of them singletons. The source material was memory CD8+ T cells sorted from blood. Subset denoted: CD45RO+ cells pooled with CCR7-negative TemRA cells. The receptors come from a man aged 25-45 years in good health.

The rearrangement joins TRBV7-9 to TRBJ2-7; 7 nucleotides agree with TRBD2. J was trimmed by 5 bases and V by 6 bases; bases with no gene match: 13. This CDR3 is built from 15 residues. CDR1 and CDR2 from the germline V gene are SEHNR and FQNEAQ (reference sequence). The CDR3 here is CASSFDSPAGDEQYF. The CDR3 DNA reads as TGTGCCAGCAGTTTTGACAGCCCCGCGGGGGACGAGCAGTACTTC.

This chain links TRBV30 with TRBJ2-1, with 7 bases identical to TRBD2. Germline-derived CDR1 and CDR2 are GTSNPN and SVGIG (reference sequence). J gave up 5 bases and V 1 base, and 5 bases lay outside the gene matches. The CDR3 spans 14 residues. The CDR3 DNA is TGTGCCTGGAGTGGGGGGAGGGGCGACAATGAGCAGTTCTTC. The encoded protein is CAWSGGRGDNEQFF. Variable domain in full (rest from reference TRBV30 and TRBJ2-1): SQTIHQWPATLVQPVGSPLSLECTVEGTSNPNLYWYRQAAGRGLQLLFYSVGIGQISSEVPQNLSASRPQDRQFILSSKKLLLSDSGFYLCAWSGGRGDNEQFFGPGTRLTVL.

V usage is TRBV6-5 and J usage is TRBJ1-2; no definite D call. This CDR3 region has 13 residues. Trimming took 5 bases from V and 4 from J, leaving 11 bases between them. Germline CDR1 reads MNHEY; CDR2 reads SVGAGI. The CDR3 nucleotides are TGTGCCAGCAGTATAGCGACGGGCTATGGCTACACCTTC. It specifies CASSIATGYGYTF.

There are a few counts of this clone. In DNA, the CDR3 is TGTGCCAGCAGCGTAGATGGGGGCTACTACTATGGCTACACCTTC. It codes for CASSVDGGYYYGYTF. The V and J genes are TRBV9 and TRBJ1-2; perhaps TRBD1 as D (6 bases). The CDR3 contains 15 residues. The germline V gene encodes CDR1 SGDLS and CDR2 YYNGEE. Trimming pared 0 bases from V and 3 bases from J, leaving 12 bases between. Based on the CDR3 plus reference TRBV9 and TRBJ1-2, the full variable domain is DSGVTQTPKHLITATGQRVTLRCSPRSGDLSVYWYQQSLDQGLQFLIQYYNGEERAKGNILERFSAQQFPDLHSELNLSSLELGDSALYFCASSVDGGYYYGYTFGSGTRLTVV.

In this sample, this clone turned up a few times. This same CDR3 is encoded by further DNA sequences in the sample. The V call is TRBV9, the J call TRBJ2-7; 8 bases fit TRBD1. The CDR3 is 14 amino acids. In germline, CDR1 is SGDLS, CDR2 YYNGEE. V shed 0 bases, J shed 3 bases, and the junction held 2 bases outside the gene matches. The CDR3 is CASSVGGQGYEQYF. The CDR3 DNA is TGTGCCAGCAGCGTAGGTGGACAGGGCTACGAGCAGTACTTC.

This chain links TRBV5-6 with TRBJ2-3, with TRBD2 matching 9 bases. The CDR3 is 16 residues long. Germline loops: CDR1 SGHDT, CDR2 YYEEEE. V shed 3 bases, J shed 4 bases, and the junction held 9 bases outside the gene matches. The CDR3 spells CASSSLSGSSADTQYF. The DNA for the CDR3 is TGTGCCAGCAGCTCGCTTAGCGGGAGCTCCGCAGATACGCAGTATTTT.

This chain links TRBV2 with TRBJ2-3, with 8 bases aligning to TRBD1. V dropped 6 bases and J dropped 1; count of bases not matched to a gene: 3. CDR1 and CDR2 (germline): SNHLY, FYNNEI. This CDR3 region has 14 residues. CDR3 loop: CASRYRGGTDTQYF. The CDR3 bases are TGTGCCAGCAGGTACAGGGGGGGCACAGATACGCAGTATTTT.

DNA of the CDR3: TGTGCCAGCAGGCTAGAAGGGGGCCCTACTTTGGATGAGCAGTTCTTC. It yields the protein CASRLEGGPTLDEQFF. The gene calls are TRBV7-9 and TRBJ2-1; 7 nucleotides agree with TRBD1. The CDR3 is made up of 16 amino acids. Germline values: CDR1 SEHNR, CDR2 FQNEAQ (reference sequence). V lost 6 bases, J lost 8 bases, and 16 bases stayed unmatched.

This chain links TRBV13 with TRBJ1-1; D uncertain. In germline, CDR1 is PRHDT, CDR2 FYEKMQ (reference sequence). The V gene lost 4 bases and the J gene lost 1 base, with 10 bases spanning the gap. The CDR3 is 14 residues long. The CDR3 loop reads CASSSAGENTEAFF. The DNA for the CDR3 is TGTGCCAGCAGCTCCGCCGGGGAGAACACTGAAGCTTTCTTT.

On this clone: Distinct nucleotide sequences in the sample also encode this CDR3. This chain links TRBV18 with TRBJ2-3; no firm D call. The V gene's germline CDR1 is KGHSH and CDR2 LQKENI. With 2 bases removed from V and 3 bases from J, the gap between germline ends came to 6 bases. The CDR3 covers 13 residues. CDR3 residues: CASSPTATDTQYF. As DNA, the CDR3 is TGTGCCAGCTCACCAACGGCGACAGATACGCAGTATTTT.

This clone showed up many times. The CDR3 nucleotides read TGTGCCAGCAGTTCGTCAGGGATTAACTACGAGCAGTACTTC. This codes for CASSSSGINYEQYF. V is TRBV27 and J is TRBJ2-7; D possibly corresponds to TRBD1 (5 bases). Trimming stripped 4 bases from V and 3 bases from J, with 13 bases between. Germline CDR1 and CDR2: MNHEY and SMNVEV (reference sequence). There are 14 residues in the CDR3.

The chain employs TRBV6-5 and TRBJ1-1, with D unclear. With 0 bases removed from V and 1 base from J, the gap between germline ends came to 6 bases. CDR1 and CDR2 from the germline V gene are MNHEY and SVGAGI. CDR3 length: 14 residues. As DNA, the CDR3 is TGTGCCAGCAGTTACTCGAACCGGAACACTGAAGCTTTCTTT. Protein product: CASSYSNRNTEAFF.

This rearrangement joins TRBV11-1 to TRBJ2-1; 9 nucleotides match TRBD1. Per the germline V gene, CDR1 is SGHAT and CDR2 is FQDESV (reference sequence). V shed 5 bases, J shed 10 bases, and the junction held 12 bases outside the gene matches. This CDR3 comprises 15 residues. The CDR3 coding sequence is TGTGCCAGCAGCCCCCGGGACAGGGTCTTATTGGAGCAGTTCTTC. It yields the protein CASSPRDRVLLEQFF.

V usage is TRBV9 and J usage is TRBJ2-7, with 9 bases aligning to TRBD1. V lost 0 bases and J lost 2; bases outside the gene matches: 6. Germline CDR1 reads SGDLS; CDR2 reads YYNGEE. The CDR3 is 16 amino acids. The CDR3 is CASSVDTGGPTYEQYF. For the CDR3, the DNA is TGTGCCAGCAGCGTAGATACAGGGGGCCCGACCTACGAGCAGTACTTC.

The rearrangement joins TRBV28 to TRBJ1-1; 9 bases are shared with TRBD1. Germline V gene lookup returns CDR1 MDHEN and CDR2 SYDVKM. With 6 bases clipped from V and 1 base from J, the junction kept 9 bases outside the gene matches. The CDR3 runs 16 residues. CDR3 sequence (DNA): TGTGCCAGCAGCCCCCGGGACAGGGCTCAGAACACTGAAGCTTTCTTT. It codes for CASSPRDRAQNTEAFF. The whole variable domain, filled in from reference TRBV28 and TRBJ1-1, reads DVKVTQSSRYLVKRTGEKVFLECVQDMDHENMFWYRQDPGLGLRLIYFSYDVKMKEKGDIPEGYSVSREKKERFSLILESASTNQTSMYLCASSPRDRAQNTEAFFGQGTRLTVV.

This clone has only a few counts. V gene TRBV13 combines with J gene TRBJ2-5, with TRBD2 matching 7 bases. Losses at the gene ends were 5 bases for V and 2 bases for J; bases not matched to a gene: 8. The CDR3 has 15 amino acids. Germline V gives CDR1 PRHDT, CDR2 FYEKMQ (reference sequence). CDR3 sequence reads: CASSPRRGRQETQYF. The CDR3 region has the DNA TGTGCCAGCAGCCCTCGACGCGGGAGACAAGAGACCCAGTACTTC.

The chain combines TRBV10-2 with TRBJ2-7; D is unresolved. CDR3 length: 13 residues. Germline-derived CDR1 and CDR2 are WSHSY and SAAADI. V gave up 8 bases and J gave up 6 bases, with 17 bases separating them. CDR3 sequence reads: CASCRDSIGEQYF. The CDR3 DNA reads TGCGCCAGCTGTCGAGACTCCATAGGCGAGCAGTACTTC.

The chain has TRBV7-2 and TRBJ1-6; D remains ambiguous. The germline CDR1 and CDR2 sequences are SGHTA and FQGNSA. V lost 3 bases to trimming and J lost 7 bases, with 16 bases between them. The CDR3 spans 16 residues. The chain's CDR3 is CASSFAGRYLNSPLHF. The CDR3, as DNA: TGTGCCAGCAGCTTTGCCGGACGGTATCTCAATTCACCCCTCCACTTT.

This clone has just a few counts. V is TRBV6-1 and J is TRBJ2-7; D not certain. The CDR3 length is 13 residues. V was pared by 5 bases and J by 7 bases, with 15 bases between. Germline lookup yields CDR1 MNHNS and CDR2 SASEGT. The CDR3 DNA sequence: TGTGCCAGCAGTCCCGGACGGCACGGAGAGCAGTACTTC. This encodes CASSPGRHGEQYF.